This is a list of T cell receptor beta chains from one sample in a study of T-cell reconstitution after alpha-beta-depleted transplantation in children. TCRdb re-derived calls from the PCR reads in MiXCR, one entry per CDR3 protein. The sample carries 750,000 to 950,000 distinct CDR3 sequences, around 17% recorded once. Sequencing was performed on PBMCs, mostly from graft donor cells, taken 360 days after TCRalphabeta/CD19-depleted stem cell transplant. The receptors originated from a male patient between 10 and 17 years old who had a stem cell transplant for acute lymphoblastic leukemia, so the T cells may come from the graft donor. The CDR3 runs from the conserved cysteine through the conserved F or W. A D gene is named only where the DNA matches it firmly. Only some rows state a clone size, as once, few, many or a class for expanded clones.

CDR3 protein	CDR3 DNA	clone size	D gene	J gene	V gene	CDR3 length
CASTPEGFF	TGTGCCAGCACTCCGGAGGGTTTCTTT	many	-	TRBJ1-1	TRBV7-9	9
CASSFHPDADTQYF	TGTGCCAGCAGCTTTCACCCAGACGCAGATACGCAGTATTTT	-	-	TRBJ2-3	TRBV7-6	14
CSVERPSGSYEQFF	TGCAGCGTTGAGAGGCCTAGCGGGAGCTATGAGCAGTTCTTC	-	TRBD2	TRBJ2-1	TRBV29-1	14
CSVLKWDTGELFF	TGCAGCGTTCTTAAGTGGGACACCGGGGAGCTGTTTTTT	-	-	TRBJ2-2	TRBV29-1	13
CASSPSGVNYGYTF	TGCGCCAGCAGCCCTTCAGGGGTCAACTATGGCTACACCTTC	-	-	TRBJ1-2	TRBV5-1	14
CASSLLERAYEPLYGYTF	TGTGCCAGCAGCTTACTAGAGAGGGCCTACGAACCTCTCTATGGCTACACCTTC	-	-	TRBJ1-2	TRBV7-3	18
CSARDTVQQETQYF	TGCAGTGCTAGAGATACCGTCCAACAAGAGACCCAGTACTTC	few	-	TRBJ2-5	TRBV20-1	14
CASSETANTEAFF	TGTGCCAGCAGTGAAACGGCAAACACTGAAGCTTTCTTT	few	-	TRBJ1-1	TRBV6-1	13
CASTGLVDGETQYF	TGCGCCAGCACGGGACTAGTTGATGGAGAGACCCAGTACTTC	few	TRBD2	TRBJ2-5	TRBV5-1	14
CSVEDRAVYNEQFF	TGCAGCGTTGAAGATCGTGCAGTCTACAATGAGCAGTTCTTC	-	-	TRBJ2-1	TRBV29-1	14
CASSQVVAGSSYNEQFF	TGTGCCAGCAGCCAAGTTGTAGCGGGCAGCTCCTACAATGAGCAGTTCTTC	-	TRBD2	TRBJ2-1	TRBV4-2	17
CASSLGLAGEQFF	TGTGCCAGCAGCTTGGGACTAGCGGGCGAGCAGTTCTTC	many	TRBD2	TRBJ2-1	TRBV11-3	13
CATQDREKTDTQYF	TGTGCCACCCAGGACAGGGAGAAAACAGATACGCAGTATTTT	many	TRBD1	TRBJ2-3	TRBV6-1	14
CASSLGYRVTSTDTQYF	TGCGCCAGCAGCTTGGGATATAGAGTCACTAGCACAGATACGCAGTATTTT	-	-	TRBJ2-3	TRBV5-1	17
CASSPRLAGYNEQFF	TGTGCCAGCAGCCCTCGACTAGCGGGTTACAATGAGCAGTTCTTC	many	TRBD2	TRBJ2-1	TRBV5-1	15
CASGRTANTGELFF	TGCGCCAGCGGCCGGACAGCGAACACCGGGGAGCTGTTTTTT	few	-	TRBJ2-2	TRBV5-1	14
CASSLGGTGAYNEQFF	TGCGCCAGCAGCTTGGGGGGGACAGGGGCCTACAATGAGCAGTTCTTC	many	TRBD1	TRBJ2-1	TRBV5-1	16
CASSLTGNGYEQYF	TGTGCCAGCAGCTTGACAGGGAACGGCTACGAGCAGTACTTC	-	-	TRBJ2-7	TRBV5-8	14
CASSVEAGVVGTLNYGYTF	TGTGCCAGCAGCGTAGAGGCGGGGGTCGTGGGCACCCTTAACTATGGCTACACCTTC	-	-	TRBJ1-2	TRBV9	19
CASSPWVSSGVETQYF	TGTGCCAGCAGCCCTTGGGTTTCTAGCGGTGTCGAGACCCAGTACTTC	few	TRBD2	TRBJ2-5	TRBV7-9	16
CASSQDRASRDTQYF	TGCGCCAGCAGCCAAGATCGCGCCTCCCGAGATACGCAGTATTTT	-	-	TRBJ2-3	TRBV4-1	15
CASSSGRRSYNEQFF	TGTGCCAGCAGTAGCGGGAGGAGGTCCTACAATGAGCAGTTCTTC	few	TRBD2	TRBJ2-1	TRBV27	15
CSAAYYRDQPQHF	TGCAGTGCCGCCTATTACAGGGATCAGCCCCAGCATTTT	few	-	TRBJ1-5	TRBV20-1	13
CASSLEGPYISEKLFF	TGCGCCAGCAGCTTGGAGGGACCTTACATAAGTGAAAAACTGTTTTTT	-	-	TRBJ1-4	TRBV5-1	16